The 2 T cell receptor beta chains below were found in one sample sequenced in a study of blood T cell repertoires in COVID-19. TCRdb's table, derived via immunoSEQ multiplex PCR, lists solely in-frame clones and lacks some. The sample lists about 320,000 clones; approximately 85% were seen once. Sequenced material: peripheral blood. The receptors originated from a woman in her forties or fifties with acute or convalescent COVID-19.

This chain uses TRBV20-1 with TRBJ1-6, with D hard to call. V was cut by 3 bases and J by 7 bases, with 10 bases left in between. CDR3 length: 13 residues. Germline V gives CDR1 DFQATT, CDR2 SNEGSKA (reference sequence). CDR3 coding DNA: TGCAGTGCTAGTCCGCAGGAAAATTCACCCCTCCACTTT. It specifies CSASPQENSPLHF.

V usage is TRBV27 and J usage is TRBJ1-5; D remains unclear. This CDR3 is built from 14 residues. Trimming stripped 6 bases from V and 7 bases from J, with 16 bases between. CDR1 and CDR2 (germline): MNHEY, SMNVEV (reference sequence). The CDR3: CASRQTSGSQPQHF. The CDR3 DNA is TGTGCCAGCAGACAAACGAGTGGTAGCCAGCCCCAGCATTTT.